This T cell receptor beta chain was obtained from a study of T-cell memory formation after mild COVID-19. Study-level information: The study found TCR clusters largely donor specific. Whole-study findings and limits: CD4/CD8 balance characterized clones contracting day 15 to 85, and CD4+ skew characterized later expanders.

Germline V gene sequence: CDR1 MNHEY, CDR2 SVGAGI. CDR3 length: 16 residues. V lost 0 bases and J 4 bases, leaving 14 bases between the germline ends. About this clonotype: Its antigen remains unidentified.

MiXCR was run by TCRdb on the 5' RACE reads, yielding one entry per CDR3 protein. The table has under 350,000 distinct CDR3 sequences, 15% to 20% seen once; the top ten hold roughly a fifth. The V gene is TRBV6-5, the J gene TRBJ2-3; tentative D call: TRBD2 (7 bases). This clonotype was obtained from a man aged 18 to 30 who had mild COVID-19 (a few samples of this study predate the infection). Cell type and time point are not known. Source material: PBMCs or a T cell subset sorted from them (not recorded which). This CDR3 reads CASSYSMGGPADTQYF. The CDR3 nucleotides are TGTGCCAGCAGTTACTCGATGGGGGGGCCAGCAGATACGCAGTATTTT.